The clone carrying this T cell receptor beta chain was picked up one time. What it binds is not known. The source of the sample is a study of shared clonotypes between healthy human individuals. The study's findings and limits: Larger richness was generally estimated for naive than memory subsets. Large depth notwithstanding, sorted-subset sequencing proved incomplete by rarefaction.

There are 14 residues in the CDR3. CDR1 and CDR2 from the germline V gene are MNHEY and SVGAGI. V lost 0 bases and J lost 1, with 6 bases in between. Profiling relied on immunoSEQ multiplex PCR, and the TCRdb table lists in-frame clones only, not all of them. The table has some 320,000 clones, about nine tenths seen once; the top ten hold about 17%. The rearrangement joins TRBV6-5 to TRBJ1-1; D is undetermined. This TCR came from a man between 18 and 35 years old in good health. The sample was memory CD8+ T cells sorted from blood. The subset denotes: CD45RO+ cells pooled with CCR7-negative TemRA cells. CDR3 amino acids: CASSYSLGNTEAFF. The CDR3 DNA reads as TGTGCCAGCAGTTACTCTCTGGGGAACACTGAAGCTTTCTTT.